The source of this TCR beta chain is a study of blood T cell repertoires in COVID-19. Study at large: The United States, Italy and Spain were the sources of the acute and convalescent COVID-19 samples. Sources were T cells, B-cell-depleted T cells, or PBMCs; the material itself was cDNA or gDNA.

The CDR3 extends over 15 amino acids. Trimming took 5 bases from V and 6 from J; bases not matched to a gene: 6. Germline V CDR1 and CDR2: LNHDA, SQIVND (reference sequence). Original analysis: Reference gene primer amplification yielded estimated nucleated cell counts. Assay used: immunoSEQ multiplex PCR; TCRdb lists only in-frame clones, some missing. V and J calls and clone size come straight from that table; D and trimming were deduced from the DNA. This sample yields about 120,000 clones, of which 70% to 85% are seen a single time; 7.5% belongs to the top ten. Material for sequencing was peripheral blood. The V call is TRBV19, the J call TRBJ1-6, with 8 bases matching TRBD1. The source is a man between 65 and 85 years old with active or convalescent COVID-19. In nucleotides, the CDR3 is TGTGCCAGTAGTGTCCGGACAGGGATTAATTCACCCCTCCACTTT. Protein product: CASSVRTGINSPLHF.